The text below deals with one TCR beta chain. Its cognate antigen is unknown. The identical CDR3 is also encoded by other nucleotide sequences in the sample. These data are taken from a study of cytomegalovirus exposure and HLA in healthy donors. Whole-study results and caveats: Earlier findings revealed that most TCR beta V segments proved productive either about 87% or about 30% of the time.

Trimming took 0 bases from V and 4 from J, leaving 8 bases between them. CDR1 and CDR2 from the germline V gene are SGHRS and YFSETQ. The CDR3 is 14 residues long. It was with 60 Vbeta and 13 Jbeta primers that the PCR ran. The method was immunoSEQ multiplex PCR; TCRdb's version includes in-frame clones alone and lacks a portion of them. Of around 120,000 clones in the sample, over 70% were seen once. The rearrangement joins TRBV5-1 to TRBJ1-3, with a weak D call TRBD1 (6 bases). Sequencing was performed on PBMCs. The clonotype was recovered from a female donor in good health and CMV-seropositive. This CDR3 is CASSLGGPGNTIYF. CDR3 in DNA: TGCGCCAGCAGCTTGGGGGGGCCCGGAAACACCATATATTTT.